A selection of T cell receptor beta chains follows, all from one sample in a study of blood T cell repertoires in COVID-19. The table came from immunoSEQ multiplex PCR; TCRdb's copy has only in-frame clones and leaves some out. The sample has about 160,000 clones, 92% seen once. Sequences were obtained from peripheral blood. The receptor set was obtained from a man aged 25 to 45 with COVID-19, enrolled during active disease. The CDR3 runs from the conserved cysteine through the conserved F or W. The D gene is left open where the match is weak. Some rows mark clone size as missing; the rest say once, few, many or name a class of expanded clone.

j_call	v_call	clone_size	d_call	cdr3_aa	cdr3_nt
TRBJ2-1	TRBV29-1	once	TRBD2	CSVESSGRAEPNNEQFF	TGCAGCGTTGAATCCAGCGGGAGGGCCGAGCCCAACAATGAGCAGTTCTTC
TRBJ2-3	TRBV28	-	TRBD2	CASSLFGGYSTDTQYF	TGTGCCAGCAGTTTATTCGGGGGGTATAGCACAGATACGCAGTATTTT
TRBJ2-5	TRBV4-2	-	TRBD2	CASSPGTSGYQETQYF	TGTGCCAGCAGCCCGGGGACTAGCGGGTATCAAGAGACCCAGTACTTC
TRBJ2-7	TRBV3-1/TRBV3-2	-	TRBD2	CASLSTSGYLFEQYF	TGTGCCAGCCTTAGTACTAGCGGATATCTTTTTGAGCAGTACTTC
TRBJ1-2	TRBV28	once	-	CASSSAGLGFINYGYTF	TGTGCCAGCAGCTCCGCGGGGTTGGGTTTCATTAACTATGGCTACACCTTC
TRBJ1-3	TRBV7-2	-	TRBD1	CASSLAGQGIRSGNTIYF	TGTGCCAGCAGCTTAGCGGGACAGGGAATACGCTCTGGAAACACCATATATTTT
TRBJ1-1	TRBV25-1	-	-	CASSEYQQGRAFF	TGTGCCAGCAGTGAATATCAACAGGGAAGGGCTTTCTTT
TRBJ2-4	TRBV7-9	-	TRBD1	CASSSGQWLAKNIQYF	TGTGCCAGCAGCTCGGGACAGTGGCTAGCCAAAAACATTCAGTACTTC
TRBJ2-7	TRBV28	-	-	CARLRGIPYEQYF	TGTGCCAGACTTAGGGGGATTCCCTACGAGCAGTACTTC
TRBJ2-7	TRBV7-9	-	TRBD2	CASSLVPSGLSYEQYF	TGTGCCAGCAGCTTAGTTCCTAGCGGATTATCCTACGAGCAGTACTTC
TRBJ1-1	TRBV27	once	TRBD1	CASSTNWDSEAFF	TGTGCCAGCAGTACAAATTGGGACAGTGAAGCTTTCTTT
TRBJ1-2	TRBV6-2/TRBV6-3	-	-	CASSYDMNYGYTF	TGTGCCAGCAGTTACGACATGAACTATGGCTACACCTTC
TRBJ2-2	TRBV10-3	-	-	CAISENRGTGELFF	TGTGCCATCAGTGAAAATAGAGGGACCGGGGAGCTGTTTTTT
TRBJ1-2	TRBV6-5	-	TRBD1	CASSLYSGTGFGYTF	TGTGCCAGCAGCCTATACTCCGGGACAGGCTTTGGCTACACCTTC
TRBJ2-1	TRBV6-2/TRBV6-3	-	-	CASSYGSGRSYNEQFF	TGTGCCAGCAGTTACGGGTCGGGTCGCTCCTACAATGAGCAGTTCTTC
TRBJ1-3	TRBV18	-	TRBD1	CASSPSKGAAGNTIYF	TGTGCCAGCTCACCGTCGAAGGGGGCGGCGGGAAACACCATATATTTT
TRBJ2-3	TRBV9	-	-	CASSVASSTDTQYF	TGTGCCAGCAGCGTAGCGTCCAGCACAGATACGCAGTATTTT
TRBJ2-7	TRBV7-2	-	-	CASSLLTSSREQYF	TGTGCCAGCAGCTTGCTTACTAGCTCTCGCGAGCAGTACTTC
TRBJ1-2	TRBV19	-	TRBD1	CASSPTDRGLNYGYTF	TGTGCCAGTAGTCCCACCGACAGGGGGCTTAACTATGGCTACACCTTC
TRBJ2-1	TRBV11-2	-	-	CASSLDSRLSYNEQFF	TGTGCCAGCAGCTTAGATTCCAGACTTAGTTACAATGAGCAGTTCTTC
TRBJ1-5	TRBV28	-	-	CASSFSGQGFQPQHF	TGTGCCAGCAGTTTCTCTGGGCAGGGGTTCCAGCCCCAGCATTTT
TRBJ2-3	TRBV9	-	TRBD1	CASSAGQIDTDTQYF	TGTGCCAGCAGCGCGGGACAGATAGACACAGATACGCAGTATTTT
TRBJ2-7	TRBV5-6	-	TRBD2	CASSFLPGSTSDDYEQYF	TGTGCCAGCAGCTTTCTCCCCGGATCGACTAGCGACGACTACGAGCAGTACTTC
TRBJ1-5	TRBV5-1	-	TRBD1	CASSKDRGDQPQHF	TGCGCCAGCAGCAAGGACAGGGGGGATCAGCCCCAGCATTTT
TRBJ1-1	TRBV28	-	TRBD1	CASSLPTGWNEAFF	TGTGCCAGCAGTTTACCGACAGGGTGGAATGAAGCTTTCTTT
TRBJ2-2	TRBV5-5	-	TRBD1	CASSLLVLQGTGELFF	TGTGCCAGCAGCTTGTTGGTCCTACAGGGGACCGGGGAGCTGTTTTTT
TRBJ2-1	TRBV7-3	once	-	CASSLVRASYNEQFF	TGTGCCAGCAGCTTAGTGAGGGCCTCCTACAATGAGCAGTTCTTC
TRBJ1-1	TRBV28	-	-	CASSLLAAGTEAFF	TGTGCCAGCAGTTTATTGGCGGCGGGCACTGAAGCTTTCTTT
TRBJ1-2	TRBV5-6	-	-	CASSSRQGGYGYTF	TGTGCCAGCAGCTCTAGGCAGGGAGGCTATGGCTACACCTTC
TRBJ1-5	TRBV7-9	-	TRBD1	CASSPGQGNQPQHF	TGTGCCAGCAGCCCCGGACAGGGCAATCAGCCCCAGCATTTT
TRBJ2-3	TRBV7-3	-	TRBD2	CASSKGLAGDTQYF	TGTGCCAGCAGCAAGGGACTAGCGGGAGATACGCAGTATTTT
TRBJ1-5	TRBV18	once	-	CASSPGHGGQPQHF	TGTGCCAGCTCACCGGGACACGGGGGGCAGCCCCAGCATTTT
TRBJ1-2	TRBV7-2	-	-	CASSLYRDIKNGYTF	TGTGCCAGCAGCTTATATAGGGACATCAAGAATGGCTACACCTTC
TRBJ2-1	TRBV5-1	once	-	CASILGGPGYNEQFF	TGCGCCAGCATCCTGGGGGGGCCCGGCTACAATGAGCAGTTCTTC
TRBJ2-7	TRBV20-1	-	-	CSARGAIEQYF	TGCAGTGCTAGAGGGGCCATCGAGCAGTACTTC
TRBJ2-3	TRBV6-5	-	TRBD1	CASSYETGQIDTQYF	TGTGCCAGCAGTTACGAGACAGGGCAGATAGATACGCAGTATTTT
TRBJ2-3	TRBV5-1	-	TRBD2	CASSLAAGGITDTQYF	TGCGCCAGCAGCTTGGCCGCGGGGGGGATCACAGATACGCAGTATTTT
TRBJ2-7	TRBV9	-	-	CASSVTGVREQYF	TGTGCCAGCAGCGTAACGGGGGTCAGAGAGCAGTACTTC
TRBJ1-2	TRBV28	-	TRBD1	CASSLPWAVDRGLYGYTF	TGTGCCAGCAGTTTACCCTGGGCGGTGGACAGGGGACTTTATGGCTACACCTTC
TRBJ2-7	TRBV6-5	-	TRBD1	CASTHRGQGAYEQYF	TGTGCCAGCACCCACCGGGGACAGGGGGCCTACGAGCAGTACTTC
TRBJ2-1	TRBV4-3	-	TRBD2	CASSHPGLAGYNEQFF	TGCGCCAGCAGCCACCCGGGACTAGCGGGCTACAATGAGCAGTTCTTC
TRBJ1-1	TRBV18	-	-	CASSPLRPGETEAFF	TGTGCCAGCTCACCATTACGGCCCGGGGAAACTGAAGCTTTCTTT
TRBJ2-7	TRBV6-5	-	-	CASSSRTWADF	TGTGCCAGCAGTTCACGGACATGGGCAGACTTC
TRBJ1-1	TRBV6-1	-	TRBD1	CASSDRGWTEAFF	TGTGCCAGCAGTGACAGGGGGTGGACTGAAGCTTTCTTT
TRBJ2-1	TRBV28	-	TRBD2	CASLRGLVNNEQFF	TGTGCCAGCCTGAGAGGACTAGTCAACAATGAGCAGTTCTTC
TRBJ1-5	TRBV7-3	-	-	CASSPGGRLEPQHF	TGTGCCAGCAGCCCTGGGGGTAGACTAGAGCCCCAGCATTTT
TRBJ2-2	TRBV11-2	-	TRBD1	CASSPSRTGANTGELFF	TGTGCCAGCAGCCCCTCGCGTACAGGGGCGAACACCGGGGAGCTGTTTTTT
TRBJ1-2	TRBV5-1	-	TRBD1	CASSTGTGGYGYTF	TGCGCCAGCAGCACCGGGACAGGGGGCTATGGCTACACCTTC
TRBJ2-2	TRBV30	once	TRBD2	CAGCLSGSRSGELFF	TGTGCCGGGTGCTTGAGCGGGAGTAGGTCCGGGGAGCTGTTTTTT
TRBJ2-7	TRBV6-5	-	TRBD2	CASSHQREGQDEQYF	TGTGCCAGCAGCCACCAGCGGGAGGGCCAAGACGAGCAGTACTTC
TRBJ2-5	TRBV29-1	-	-	CSVQLYQETQYF	TGCAGCGTTCAGTTGTACCAAGAGACCCAGTACTTC